A few counts support the clone carrying this T cell receptor (beta chain). The antigen is undetermined. The germline gives CDR1 ENHRY, CDR2 SYGVKD. V dropped 8 bases and J dropped 4; count of bases not matched to a gene: 3. The CDR3 is 12 amino acids. The data belong to a study of identical twins. Study conclusions and caveats: These conclusions were based on statistical analysis (cross-sectional, not following the same donors). For monozygotic twins, models underestimated out-of-frame TCR alpha sharing. Part of the zero-insertion signal could reflect confounding by invariant MAIT and iNKT cells. The more abundant beta clonotypes in cord blood had fewer insertions, and memory repertoires did not show this.

TCRdb ran MiXCR on the 5' RACE reads and lists one entry per CDR3 protein. Of some 500,000 distinct CDR3 sequences in the sample, 14% were seen once. The same sample was also used in a study of yellow fever vaccine responses in identical twins.

The sequence was collected from a woman under 30 in good health. J is TRBJ2-3 and V is TRBV10-3; TRBD2 matches at 7 bases. The sequencing sample was made of CD4+ T cells sorted from blood. CDR3 coding DNA: TGTGCCATCGCGGGAGATTCAGATACGCAGTATTTT. This gives the protein CAIAGDSDTQYF.